This T cell receptor (beta chain) emerged from a study of T cells after yellow fever vaccination. Study summary: SMART-Seq v4 Ultra Low Input prepared the low-cell-number fractions. Study-wide points: Post-booster reappearance was seen for most primary-vaccination clones (just under 97% CD4, 75% to 90% CD8).

From germline, CDR1 is ENHRY and CDR2 SYGVKD. Deletions cut 3 bases from V and 0 bases from J, with 11 bases between. The CDR3 is 16 amino acids. Concerning this clonotype: Its specificity is not known.

As TCR cDNA was made by 5'RACE template switching, a universal primer site and UMIs were added. TCRdb fed the 5' RACE reads into MiXCR, producing one record per CDR3 protein. The table lists under 550,000 distinct CDR3 sequences, about a fifth of them singletons. V gene TRBV10-3 combines with J gene TRBJ2-2; D is unresolved. This sequence originates from a man aged 18 to 30 who received the YFV17D yellow fever vaccine. The sample was PBMCs, taken roughly 20 days after the first yellow fever vaccination. The CDR3 DNA reads as TGTGCCATCAGTGAAGGCGTCAGCGCGAACACCGGGGAGCTGTTTTTT. It is translated as CAISEGVSANTGELFF.